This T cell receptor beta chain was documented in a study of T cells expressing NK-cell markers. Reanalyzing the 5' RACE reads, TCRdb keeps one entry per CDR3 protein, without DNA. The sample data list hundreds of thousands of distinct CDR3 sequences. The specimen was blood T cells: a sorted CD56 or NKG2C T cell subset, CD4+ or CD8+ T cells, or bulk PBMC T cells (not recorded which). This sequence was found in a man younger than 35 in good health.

The CDR3 spells CASNPGRTTGELFF. The genes are TRBV12-3 or TRBV12-4 and TRBJ2-2; the TCRdb call, TRBD1, lacks DNA for checking. The CDR3 is 14 residues long.